This T cell receptor (beta chain) was sequenced for a study of monozygotic twins with inflammatory bowel disease. General study points: By inverse Simpson index, TCRbeta diversity was lower in IBD patients than in healthy co-twins.

Nested PCRs (about 17 and 10 cycles, two total) were applied to TCRalpha and TCRbeta cDNA. Reprocessing the 5' RACE reads, TCRdb reports a single entry for every CDR3 protein and omits DNA. This sample's clone table lists approximately 120,000 distinct CDR3 sequences. The CDR3 covers 19 residues. Germline CDR1 SGHRS, CDR2 YFSETQ. Note on this clonotype: Its antigen is not identified.

This TCR was sampled from a human donor with ulcerative colitis or Crohn's disease, or a healthy co-twin of an affected twin (not recorded which). The V gene is TRBV5-1, the J gene TRBJ1-2; the TCRdb D gene call, TRBD1, has no DNA to confirm it. The sample taken for sequencing was blood. The CDR3 is CASSLGGTGALTPNYGYTF.